This TCR beta chain was identified in a study of T-cell reconstitution after alpha-beta-depleted transplantation in children. Broader study findings: There were reportedly several hundred expanded graft clones from which alpha-beta T cells came about two months after transplant. Recipient T cells and thymic progenitors that survived gave rise to the high TCRbeta diversity observed at day 60 in some patients. It was newly produced T cells that mostly accounted for T-cell counts and diversity one year after transplant.

Preparation of the TCRbeta library was carried out with unique molecular identifiers. One entry per CDR3 protein results from TCRdb running MiXCR on the PCR reads. This sample carries around 580,000 distinct CDR3 sequences, more than 20% of them seen once, and the ten largest clones take over 12%. This clonotype has only a few counts. Its cognate antigen is unknown. Material: PBMCs, mostly from graft donor cells, obtained 360 days after TCRalphabeta/CD19-depleted stem cell transplant. The receptor was derived from a boy under three years old who had a stem cell transplant for acute myeloid leukemia, so the T cells may come from the graft donor.

The CDR3 nucleotides read TGTGCCAGCAGCCGGGCGGACGAGCAGTACTTC. It codes for CASSRADEQYF. This sequence joins TRBV6-2 or TRBV6-3 and TRBJ2-7; D not certain. CDR1 is MNHEY, CDR2 SVGEGT, per germline. Trimming stripped 6 bases from V and 5 bases from J, with 8 bases between. The CDR3 is made up of 11 amino acids.